This is a list of T cell receptor beta chains from one sample in a study of OX40 agonist ivuxolimab in advanced cancers. Using immunoSEQ multiplex PCR, the repertoire was profiled, and TCRdb retains in-frame clones only, with some absent. The data hold about 24,000 clones, with 84% observed a single time. The specimen was CD4+ or CD8+ T cells sorted from blood, collected in a trial of the OX40 agonist ivuxolimab. Receptors originate from an adult with an advanced solid tumor such as melanoma, head and neck, liver or kidney cancer. The CDR3 runs from the conserved cysteine through the conserved F or W. Each record gives: CDR3 length, J gene, clone size, D gene, V gene, CDR3 protein, CDR3 DNA. D genes are given only for firm matches. Some rows mark clone size as missing; the rest say once, few, many or name a class of expanded clone.

16	TRBJ2-3	NA	NA	TRBV18	CASSPPEGTSTDTQYF	TGTGCCAGCTCACCACCGGAGGGAACTAGCACAGATACGCAGTATTTT
13	TRBJ2-7	NA	NA	TRBV2	CASSGTEEGEQYF	TGTGCCAGCAGTGGGACAGAAGAGGGGGAGCAGTACTTC
15	TRBJ2-7	NA	TRBD2	TRBV13	CASSLRLAGGYEQYF	TGTGCCAGCAGCTTAAGGCTAGCGGGGGGTTACGAGCAGTACTTC
15	TRBJ1-5	NA	NA	TRBV7-2	CASSLAMGYSQPQHF	TGTGCCAGCAGCTTAGCGATGGGTTATAGTCAGCCCCAGCATTTT
17	TRBJ1-5	NA	NA	TRBV23-1	CASSQSRTDYSNQPQHF	TGCGCCAGCAGTCAATCGAGGACAGATTATAGCAATCAGCCCCAGCATTTT
15	TRBJ1-1	NA	NA	TRBV30	CAWSVQRTENTEAFF	TGTGCCTGGAGTGTACAAAGGACAGAGAACACTGAAGCTTTCTTT
12	TRBJ2-7	once	NA	TRBV6-6	CASSPRVREQYF	TGTGCCAGCAGTCCCAGGGTTCGCGAGCAGTACTTC
14	TRBJ2-7	NA	TRBD1	TRBV6-1	CASSEQGDSYEQYF	TGTGCCAGCAGTGAACAGGGGGACTCCTACGAGCAGTACTTC
15	TRBJ1-1	NA	TRBD1	TRBV14	CASSALQGLNTEAFF	TGTGCCAGCAGCGCCCTACAGGGGCTGAACACTGAAGCTTTCTTT
15	TRBJ1-4	NA	TRBD1	TRBV7-9	CASSLRQGWIEKLFF	TGTGCCAGCAGCCTACGACAGGGTTGGATTGAAAAACTGTTTTTT
17	TRBJ1-6	NA	NA	TRBV9	CASSVAVIPRLDSPLHF	TGTGCCAGCAGCGTAGCGGTAATTCCCCGTTTGGATTCACCCCTCCACTTT
15	TRBJ1-4	NA	NA	TRBV9	CASSKQDLGNEKLFF	TGTGCCAGCAGCAAACAAGACTTGGGTAATGAAAAACTGTTTTTT
13	TRBJ2-7	NA	TRBD1	TRBV28	CASSPGQGYEQYF	TGTGCCAGCAGTCCGGGACAGGGATACGAGCAGTACTTC
14	TRBJ2-1	NA	TRBD2	TRBV7-2	CASRRREGHNEQFF	TGTGCCAGCAGGAGACGGGAGGGGCACAATGAGCAGTTCTTC
13	TRBJ2-7	NA	TRBD2	TRBV6-6	CASRASGSYEQYF	TGTGCCAGCAGAGCCAGCGGGAGCTACGAGCAGTACTTC
19	TRBJ2-7	NA	NA	TRBV5-5	CASSLGGKATGIHYYEQYF	TGTGCCAGCAGCTTAGGAGGGAAAGCCACAGGGATACACTACTACGAGCAGTACTTC
14	TRBJ2-7	NA	TRBD1	TRBV5-1	CASRFRTGSGEQYF	TGCGCCAGCAGATTCCGGACAGGGTCCGGCGAGCAGTACTTC
15	TRBJ2-7	NA	TRBD2	TRBV6-6	CASSYSLQREHEQYF	TGTGCCAGCAGTTACTCCCTTCAGCGGGAGCACGAGCAGTACTTC
15	TRBJ2-3	NA	NA	TRBV2	CASSATGQSTDTQYF	TGTGCCAGCAGCGCTACGGGACAAAGCACAGATACGCAGTATTTT
17	TRBJ1-5	NA	NA	TRBV21-1	CASSKEDGQFSNQPQHF	TGTGCCAGCAGCAAAGAGGACGGACAATTTTCCAATCAGCCCCAGCATTTT
15	TRBJ1-1	NA	NA	TRBV5-1	CASSLEPHMNTEAFF	TGCGCCAGCAGCTTGGAGCCCCACATGAACACTGAAGCTTTCTTT
16	TRBJ2-7	NA	NA	TRBV15	CATSRGWPSSSYEQYF	TGTGCCACCAGCAGAGGCTGGCCCTCAAGCTCCTACGAGCAGTACTTC
14	TRBJ2-3	NA	NA	TRBV6-6	CASSYSGVSDTQYF	TGTGCCAGCAGTTATTCGGGAGTCTCAGATACGCAGTATTTT
15	TRBJ2-1	NA	NA	TRBV7-2	CASSIGGGLGNEQFF	TGTGCCAGCAGCATAGGAGGGGGGCTCGGCAATGAGCAGTTCTTC
15	TRBJ2-7	NA	TRBD1	TRBV11-1	CASSRGQTTSYEQYF	TGTGCCAGCAGCAGGGGACAGACAACCTCCTACGAGCAGTACTTC
12	TRBJ2-7	NA	NA	TRBV10-3	CAISDRGLEQYF	TGTGCCATCAGTGACAGGGGCCTCGAGCAGTACTTC
15	TRBJ1-3	NA	NA	TRBV7-8	CASSLRGDDRNTIYF	TGTGCCAGCAGCTTAAGGGGGGACGACCGAAACACCATATATTTT
17	TRBJ1-2	once	TRBD1	TRBV19	CASSIDLRDRAYYGYTF	TGTGCCAGTAGTATAGATCTCAGGGACAGGGCCTACTATGGCTACACCTTC
13	TRBJ1-5	NA	NA	TRBV7-2	CASSLAADQPQHF	TGTGCCAGCAGCTTAGCCGCGGATCAGCCCCAGCATTTT